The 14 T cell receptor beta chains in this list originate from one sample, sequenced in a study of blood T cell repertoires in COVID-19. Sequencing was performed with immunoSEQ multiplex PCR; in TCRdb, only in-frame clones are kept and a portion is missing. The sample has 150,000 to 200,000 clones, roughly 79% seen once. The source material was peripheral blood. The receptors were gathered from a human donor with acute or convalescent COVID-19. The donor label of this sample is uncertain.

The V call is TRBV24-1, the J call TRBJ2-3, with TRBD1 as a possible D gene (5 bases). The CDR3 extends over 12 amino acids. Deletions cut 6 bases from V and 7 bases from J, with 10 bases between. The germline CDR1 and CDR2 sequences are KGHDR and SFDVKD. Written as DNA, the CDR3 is TGTGCCACCAGTCCTACAGGTAATACGCAGTATTTT. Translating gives CATSPTGNTQYF.

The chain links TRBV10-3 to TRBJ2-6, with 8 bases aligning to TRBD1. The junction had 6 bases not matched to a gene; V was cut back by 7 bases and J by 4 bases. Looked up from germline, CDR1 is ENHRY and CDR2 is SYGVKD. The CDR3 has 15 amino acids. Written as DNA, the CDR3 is TGTGCCATCACGGCAGGGGGCCAAGGGGCCAACGTCCTGACTTTC. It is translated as CAITAGGQGANVLTF.

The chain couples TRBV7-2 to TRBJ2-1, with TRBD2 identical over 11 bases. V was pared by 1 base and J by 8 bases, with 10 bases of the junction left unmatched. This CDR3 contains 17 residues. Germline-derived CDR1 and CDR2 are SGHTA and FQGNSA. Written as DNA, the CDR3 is TGTGCCAGCAGCTTAGGTAGTAGCGGGAGGGCGTTGGATGAGCAGTTCTTC. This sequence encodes CASSLGSSGRALDEQFF.

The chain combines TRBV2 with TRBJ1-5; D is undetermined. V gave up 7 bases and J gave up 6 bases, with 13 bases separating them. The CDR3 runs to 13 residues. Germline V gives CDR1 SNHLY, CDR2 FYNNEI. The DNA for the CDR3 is TGTGCCAGCAAGACCTCTGGGCGTCAGCCCCAGCATTTT. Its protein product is CASKTSGRQPQHF.

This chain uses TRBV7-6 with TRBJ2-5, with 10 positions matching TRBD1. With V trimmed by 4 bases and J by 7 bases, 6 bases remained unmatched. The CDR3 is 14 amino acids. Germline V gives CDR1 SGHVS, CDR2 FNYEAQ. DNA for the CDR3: TGTGCCAGCAGCTCGGGACAGGGGACGGGGACCCAGTACTTC. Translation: CASSSGQGTGTQYF.

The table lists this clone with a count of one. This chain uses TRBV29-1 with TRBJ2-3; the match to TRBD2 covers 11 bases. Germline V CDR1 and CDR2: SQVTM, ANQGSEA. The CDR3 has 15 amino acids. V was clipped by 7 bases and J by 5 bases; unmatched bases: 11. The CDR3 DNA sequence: TGCAGCGCCTCTGCCGTCACTAGCGGGAGAGATACGCAGTATTTT. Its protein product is CSASAVTSGRDTQYF.

DNA for the CDR3: TGTGCCAGCAGTGAGGAACGGGGGAACACTGAAGCTTTCTTT. Encoded protein: CASSEERGNTEAFF. The chain recombines TRBV2 with TRBJ1-1, with D uncertain. CDR1 is SNHLY and CDR2 is FYNNEI in the germline V gene. CDR3 length: 14 amino acids. V was cut by 3 bases and J by 1 base, with 9 bases left in between.

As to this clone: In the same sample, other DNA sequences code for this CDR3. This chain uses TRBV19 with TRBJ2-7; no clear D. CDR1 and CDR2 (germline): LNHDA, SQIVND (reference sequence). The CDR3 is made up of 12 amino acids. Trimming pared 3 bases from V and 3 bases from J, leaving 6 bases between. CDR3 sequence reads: CASSIPGYEQYF. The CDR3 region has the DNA TGTGCCAGTAGTATTCCCGGCTACGAGCAGTACTTC.

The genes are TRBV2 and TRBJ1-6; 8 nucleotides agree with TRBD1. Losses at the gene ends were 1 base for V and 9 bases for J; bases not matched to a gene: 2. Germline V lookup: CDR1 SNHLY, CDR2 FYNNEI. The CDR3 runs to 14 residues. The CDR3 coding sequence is TGTGCCAGCAGTGAAGACAGGGGGTTTTCACCCCTCCACTTT. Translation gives CASSEDRGFSPLHF.

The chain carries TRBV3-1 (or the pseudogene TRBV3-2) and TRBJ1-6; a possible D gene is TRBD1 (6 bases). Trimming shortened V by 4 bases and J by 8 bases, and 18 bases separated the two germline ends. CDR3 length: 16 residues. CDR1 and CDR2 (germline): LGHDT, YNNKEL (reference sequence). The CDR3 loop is CASSPGTTNAHSPLHF. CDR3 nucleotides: TGTGCCAGCAGCCCCGGGACAACAAATGCGCATTCACCCCTCCACTTT.

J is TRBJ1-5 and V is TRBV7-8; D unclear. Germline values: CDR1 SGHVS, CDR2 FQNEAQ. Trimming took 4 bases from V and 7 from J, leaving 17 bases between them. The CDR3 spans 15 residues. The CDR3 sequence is CASSSWPGPGQPQHF. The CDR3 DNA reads TGTGCCAGCAGCTCCTGGCCAGGCCCTGGGCAGCCCCAGCATTTT.

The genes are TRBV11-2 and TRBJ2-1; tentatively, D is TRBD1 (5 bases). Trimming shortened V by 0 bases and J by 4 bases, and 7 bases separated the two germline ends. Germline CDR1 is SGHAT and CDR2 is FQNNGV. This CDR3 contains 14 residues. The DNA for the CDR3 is TGTGCCAGCAGCTTAGACAGGGTGTACAATGAGCAGTTCTTC. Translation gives CASSLDRVYNEQFF.

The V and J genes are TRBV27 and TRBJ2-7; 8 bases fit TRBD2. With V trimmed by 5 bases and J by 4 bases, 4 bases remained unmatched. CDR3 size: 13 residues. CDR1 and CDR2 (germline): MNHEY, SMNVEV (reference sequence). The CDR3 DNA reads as TGTGCCAGCAGTCCCCAGCGGGAGTACGAGCAGTACTTC. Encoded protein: CASSPQREYEQYF.

CDR3 residues: CASSPDRGREQYF. CDR3 bases: TGTGCCAGCAGCCCTGACAGGGGACGCGAGCAGTACTTC. The V gene is TRBV11-2, the J gene TRBJ2-7; 8 bases are a match to TRBD1. Per the germline V gene, CDR1 is SGHAT and CDR2 is FQNNGV. J was trimmed by 6 bases and V by 5 bases; bases with no gene match: 6. This CDR3 is 13 amino acids long.